This is a list of T cell receptor beta chains from one sample in a study of cytomegalovirus exposure and HLA in healthy donors. Method: immunoSEQ multiplex PCR; TCRdb's copy keeps in-frame clones and lacks some. The repertoire includes about 150,000 clones, 86% of them detected once, and 2.1% sits in the top ten. The specimen was PBMCs. These receptors were collected from a human donor in good health. CDR3s leave out the opening cysteine and the closing phenylalanine or tryptophan. Fields, in order: V gene, CDR3 protein.

>TRBV5-6
ASSSPRGVWETQY
>TRBV29-1
SVRGWDRGPNTEAF
>TRBV7-3
ASSLTGGGGYGYT
>TRBV18
ASSPQGDYGYT
>TRBV5-1
ASSLAPLPGSSRIPLNYEQY
>TRBV20-1
SAARTSAQY
>TRBV5-4
ASSPGLAGTYEQY
>TRBV27
ASSSAELGYEQY
>TRBV7-2
ASSLLQGLTNYGYT
>TRBV7-8
ASSIRDKNYGYT
>TRBV18
ASSPPSGRHEQY
>TRBV6-6
ASSYDRGGSYEQY
>TRBV10-3
AISEVLEVKLF
>TRBV9
ASSPSRTGELF
>TRBV2
ASVRDTSYEQY
>TRBV14
ASRRQGNYEQY
>TRBV6-6
ASSYQAGSLQGQY
>TRBV7-2
ASSPLGGRSYGYT
>TRBV6-5
ASSYDSNYGYT
>TRBV25-1
ASSDRLAGALNEQF
>TRBV7-9
ASSPFWGQATGELF
>TRBV6-5
ASSPGYQETQY
>TRBV4-1
ASSQESANPIYGYT
>TRBV6-1
ASSELSAGPYEQY
>TRBV18
ASSRKGYEQY
>TRBV11-2
ASSLGARGVPGELF
>TRBV27
ASSLRRGDLFSTDTQY
>TRBV19
ASSGTGLFSGNTIY
>TRBV29-1
SVVRGDRGRRTEAF
>TRBV30
AWSILAGAYNEQF
>TRBV5-8
ASSQGQVLNYGYT
>TRBV5-8
ASSRTQTRPQH
>TRBV9
ASSVAGNEQF
>TRBV9
ASSPLGDRGREQY
>TRBV6-5
ASSYELGGSDTQY
>TRBV5-8
ASSATGKGFSGANVLT
>TRBV4-1
ASSHSPGQGFRYTEAF
>TRBV7-2
ASSSTGNGYT
>TRBV5-6
ASSSYGQSSYNEQF
>TRBV18
ASSPFDGMRELF
>TRBV27
ASSPGTGTSGANVLT
>TRBV5-1
ASSLKGQRNNEQF
>TRBV28
ASTPRVVNTEAF
>TRBV2
ASSRTGLAGGGNEQF
>TRBV7-9
ASSLEGGTEAF
>TRBV9
ASSPSGQGEQY
>TRBV18
ASSRAREDGYT
>TRBV9
ASSVDIPTYNEQF
>TRBV19
ASSTPGTGSYEQY
>TRBV5-4
ASRRDRGTGELF